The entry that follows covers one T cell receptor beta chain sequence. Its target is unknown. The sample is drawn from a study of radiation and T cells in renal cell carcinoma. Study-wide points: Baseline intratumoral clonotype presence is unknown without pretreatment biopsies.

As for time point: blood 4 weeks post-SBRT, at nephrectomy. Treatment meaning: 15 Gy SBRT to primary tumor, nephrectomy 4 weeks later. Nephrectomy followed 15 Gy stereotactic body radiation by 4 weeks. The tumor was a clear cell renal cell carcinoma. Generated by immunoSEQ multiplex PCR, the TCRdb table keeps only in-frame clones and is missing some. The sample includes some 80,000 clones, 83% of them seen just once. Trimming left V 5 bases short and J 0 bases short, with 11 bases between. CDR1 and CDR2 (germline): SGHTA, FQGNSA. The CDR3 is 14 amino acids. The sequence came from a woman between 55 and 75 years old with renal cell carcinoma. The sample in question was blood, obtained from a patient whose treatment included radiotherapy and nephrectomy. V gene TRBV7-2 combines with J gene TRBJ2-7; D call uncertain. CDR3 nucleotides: TGTGCCAGCAGCATCTTGATGAGCTCCTACGAGCAGTACTTC. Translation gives CASSILMSSYEQYF.